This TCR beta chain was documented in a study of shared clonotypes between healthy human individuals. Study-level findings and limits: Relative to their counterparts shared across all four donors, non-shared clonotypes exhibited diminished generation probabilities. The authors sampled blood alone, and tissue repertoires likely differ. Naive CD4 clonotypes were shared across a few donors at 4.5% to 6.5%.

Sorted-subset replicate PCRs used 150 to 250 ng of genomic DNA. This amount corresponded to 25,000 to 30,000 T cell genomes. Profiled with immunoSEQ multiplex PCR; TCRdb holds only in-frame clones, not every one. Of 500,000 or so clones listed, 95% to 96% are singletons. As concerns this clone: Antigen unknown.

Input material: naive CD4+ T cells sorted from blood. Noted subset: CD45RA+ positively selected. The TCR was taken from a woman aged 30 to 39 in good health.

In DNA, the CDR3 is TGCGCCAGCAGCCAAGGTGCTGGTTACAGCTCCTACAATGAGCAGTTCTTC. It encodes CASSQGAGYSSYNEQFF. V usage is TRBV4-1 and J usage is TRBJ2-1, with D unresolved. Germline lookup yields CDR1 MGHRA and CDR2 YSYEKL. The CDR3 sequence is 17 residues long. Between the trimmed V and J ends, which lost 1 base and 0 bases, there was a span of 13 bases.